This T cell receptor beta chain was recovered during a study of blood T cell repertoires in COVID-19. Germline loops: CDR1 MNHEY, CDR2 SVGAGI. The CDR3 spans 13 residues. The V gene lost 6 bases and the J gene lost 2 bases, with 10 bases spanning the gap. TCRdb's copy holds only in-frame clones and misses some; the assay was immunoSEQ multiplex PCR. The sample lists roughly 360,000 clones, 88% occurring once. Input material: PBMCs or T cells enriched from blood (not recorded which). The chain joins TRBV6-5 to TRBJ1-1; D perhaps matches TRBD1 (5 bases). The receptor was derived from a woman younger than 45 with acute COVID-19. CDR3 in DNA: TGTGCCAGCAGAAGGGGCTTCAACACTGAAGCTTTCTTT. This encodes CASRRGFNTEAFF.